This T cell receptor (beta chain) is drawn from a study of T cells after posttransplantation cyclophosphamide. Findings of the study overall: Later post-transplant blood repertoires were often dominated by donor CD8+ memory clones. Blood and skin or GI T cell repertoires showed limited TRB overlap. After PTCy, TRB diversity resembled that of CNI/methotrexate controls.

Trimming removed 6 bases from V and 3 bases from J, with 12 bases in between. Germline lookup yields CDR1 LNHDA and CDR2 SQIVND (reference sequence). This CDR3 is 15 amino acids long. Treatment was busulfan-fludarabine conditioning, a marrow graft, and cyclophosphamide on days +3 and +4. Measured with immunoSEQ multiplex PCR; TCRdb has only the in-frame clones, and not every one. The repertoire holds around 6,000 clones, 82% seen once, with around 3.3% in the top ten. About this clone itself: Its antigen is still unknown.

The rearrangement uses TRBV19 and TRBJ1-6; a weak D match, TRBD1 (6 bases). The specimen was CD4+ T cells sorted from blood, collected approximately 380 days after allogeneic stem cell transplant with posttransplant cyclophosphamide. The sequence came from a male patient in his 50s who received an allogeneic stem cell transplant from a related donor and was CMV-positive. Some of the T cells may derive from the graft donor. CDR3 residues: CASREQGSYNSPLHF. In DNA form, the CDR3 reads TGTGCCAGTAGGGAACAGGGAAGCTATAATTCACCCCTCCACTTT.